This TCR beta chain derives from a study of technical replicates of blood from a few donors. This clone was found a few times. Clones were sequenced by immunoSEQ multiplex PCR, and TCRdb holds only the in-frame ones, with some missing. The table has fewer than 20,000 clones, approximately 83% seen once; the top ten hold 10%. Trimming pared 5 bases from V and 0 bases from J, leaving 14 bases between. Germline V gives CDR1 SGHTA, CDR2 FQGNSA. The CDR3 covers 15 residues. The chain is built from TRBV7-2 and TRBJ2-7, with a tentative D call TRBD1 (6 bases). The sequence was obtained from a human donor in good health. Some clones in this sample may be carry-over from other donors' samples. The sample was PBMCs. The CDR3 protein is CASSKEGVSSYEQYF. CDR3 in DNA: TGTGCCAGCAGCAAAGAGGGGGTATCCTCCTACGAGCAGTACTTC.